This T cell receptor beta chain was documented in a study of radiation and T cells in renal cell carcinoma. Study conclusions and caveats: Top tumor clonotypes rose in blood 2 weeks post-radiation, then contracted. No pretreatment tumor biopsies were available for baseline clonotypes.

For this clone: Its antigen remains unknown.

Repertoires were generated with immunoSEQ multiplex PCR, while TCRdb's copy carries only in-frame clones and drops some. The table has fewer than 85,000 clones, roughly 87% seen once. Regarding time point: blood 4 weeks post-SBRT, at nephrectomy. Indicated treatment: 15 Gy SBRT to primary tumor, nephrectomy 4 weeks later. Serial blood draws occurred at baseline and 2 and 4 weeks post-SBRT. CDR3 length: 13 amino acids. The germline V gene encodes CDR1 MDHEN and CDR2 SYDVKM. With 6 bases removed from V and 1 base from J, the gap between germline ends came to 9 bases. The sequences come from blood, collected from a patient whose treatment included radiotherapy and nephrectomy. The chain joins TRBV28 to TRBJ1-1; no clear D. The TCR sequence derives from a woman aged 70-85 years with renal cell carcinoma. The CDR3 loop is CASREGGNTEAFF. The DNA for the CDR3 is TGTGCCAGCAGGGAGGGAGGGAACACTGAAGCTTTCTTT.